One sample yielded the 8 T cell receptor beta chains listed below, sequenced in a study of regulatory T cells in long-lasting Graves disease. Relying on iRepertoire HTBI primers and Arm-PCR of CDR3 regions, the team built TCR beta libraries. TCRdb re-analysed the multiplex PCR reads in MiXCR, keeping a single row per CDR3 protein. Among around 480,000 distinct CDR3 sequences listed, about 16% were seen once. Specified time point: newly diagnosed GD, antithyroid drugs for less than 3 months. With RNA extracted from PBMCs as input, the TCR library was made. These data also formed part of another study, on T cells in Graves' hyperthyroidism and ophthalmopathy.

Specimen: peripheral blood mononuclear cells (PBMCs), collected at new diagnosis, from a patient treated with antithyroid drugs. These receptors were obtained from a woman between 40 and 65 years old with Graves disease.

The chain couples TRBV7-2 to TRBJ2-3; no clear D. CDR1 is SGHTA and CDR2 is FQGNSA in the germline V gene. The CDR3 spans 12 residues. Trimming removed 5 bases at V and 2 bases at J, with 5 bases between. The CDR3: CASSTATDTQYF. CDR3 DNA: TGTGCCAGCAGCACTGCCACAGATACGCAGTATTTT. Using reference TRBV7-2 and TRBJ2-3 for the parts outside the CDR3, the full variable domain is GAGVSQSPSNKVTEKGKDVELRCDPISGHTALYWYRQSLGQGLEFLIYFQGNSAPDKSGLPSDRFSAERTGGSVSTLTIQRTQQEDSAVYLCASSTATDTQYFGPGTRLTVL.

The chain recombines TRBV29-1 with TRBJ1-1; weak D call: TRBD1 (5 bases). Germline V gene lookup returns CDR1 SQVTM and CDR2 ANQGSEA. V was cut by 6 bases and J by 0 bases, with 14 bases left in between. This CDR3 is 14 amino acids long. CDR3 coding DNA: TGCAGCGTAGCCACCAGGGACTTGAACACTGAAGCTTTCTTT. As protein: CSVATRDLNTEAFF.

V gene TRBV3-1 combines with J gene TRBJ2-7; D is unclear. The V end was cut by 4 bases, the J end by 6 bases, with 16 bases between. Germline loops: CDR1 LGHDT, CDR2 YNNKEL (reference sequence). The CDR3 extends over 14 amino acids. This chain's CDR3 is CASSRAPGISEQYF. CDR3 bases: TGTGCCAGCAGCCGGGCCCCAGGAATCTCCGAGCAGTACTTC.

The sample holds many counts of this clonotype. The V gene is TRBV6-1, the J gene TRBJ1-6; 8 positions agree with TRBD1. Germline loops: CDR1 MNHNS, CDR2 SASEGT. The CDR3 spans 14 residues. V shed 6 bases and J 9 bases; nucleotides not matched to a gene: 7. CDR3 sequence: CASRPGTGISPLHF. In DNA, the CDR3 is TGTGCCAGCAGACCCGGGACAGGAATTTCACCCCTCCACTTT.

This clonotype was counted at least ten times. The chain joins TRBV6-1 to TRBJ1-2, with 8 positions matching TRBD1. The V and J ends lost 7 bases and 6 bases, in that order; junction bases with no gene match: 7. The CDR3 is 13 amino acids. Germline loops: CDR1 MNHNS, CDR2 SASEGT. For the CDR3, the DNA is TGTGCCAGCACTAGGACAGGGCAACATGGCTACACCTTC. Translation gives CASTRTGQHGYTF.

V usage is TRBV5-1 and J usage is TRBJ2-7, with D possibly being TRBD1 (7 bases). Per the germline V gene, CDR1 is SGHRS and CDR2 is YFSETQ. With 2 bases removed from V and 5 bases from J, the gap between germline ends came to 17 bases. The CDR3 extends over 15 amino acids. CDR3 sequence (DNA): TGCGCCAGCAGCTTCTCCCAGGGGGGCGGCCACGAGCAGTACTTC. This sequence encodes CASSFSQGGGHEQYF. The full variable domain, with the rest looked up from reference TRBV5-1 and TRBJ2-7, is KAGVTQTPRYLIKTRGQQVTLSCSPISGHRSVSWYQQTPGQGLQFLFEYFSETQRNKGNFPGRFSGRQFSNSRSEMNVSTLELGDSALYLCASSFSQGGGHEQYFGPGTRLTVT.

The CDR3 DNA reads TGCAGCGTTACTGGACAGGGAAAGAACACCGGGGAGCTGTTTTTT. Its protein is CSVTGQGKNTGELFF. This chain joins TRBV29-1 and TRBJ2-2; 8 positions agree with TRBD1. V gave up 5 bases and J gave up 1 base; unmatched junction bases: 6. This CDR3 contains 15 residues. The germline V gene has CDR1 SQVTM and CDR2 ANQGSEA.

This clonotype was seen ten or more times. J is TRBJ2-3 and V is TRBV5-1; D tentatively fits TRBD1 or TRBD2 (5 bases each). Germline V CDR1 and CDR2: SGHRS, YFSETQ. Trimming shortened V by 7 bases and J by 0 bases, and 12 bases separated the two germline ends. The CDR3 spans 14 residues. CDR3 coding DNA: TGCGCCAGCTCCGAGGGGAAAAGCACAGATACGCAGTATTTT. It is translated as CASSEGKSTDTQYF.